The entry below gives a single T cell receptor beta chain sequence along with its context. No antigen is known for it. Mismatch with germline at one junction end may stem from a read error. Using its own MiXCR run on the reads, TCRdb lists one record per CDR3 protein. The data contain approximately 20,000 distinct CDR3 sequences, about a fifth of them singletons. The data derive from a study of lung T cells in sarcoidosis with Löfgren's syndrome. Study details: Analyses focused on Löfgren's syndrome patients.

Study-level results: The most expanded V genes in Löfgren's patients were reportedly TRAV12-1 and TRBV2.

CDR3 length: 15 amino acids. The rearrangement uses TRBV12-3 or TRBV12-4 and TRBJ2-1; D possibly corresponds to TRBD2 (6 bases). Material: CD4+ T cells from PBMCs. The source of this sequence is a human donor with sarcoidosis (Löfgren's syndrome or another form), or a control subject (not recorded which). CDR3 amino acids: CVSSPRGNAWGEQFF. The CDR3 DNA follows: TGTGTCAGCAGCCCTCGGGGGAACGCTTGGGGTGAGCAGTTCTTC.